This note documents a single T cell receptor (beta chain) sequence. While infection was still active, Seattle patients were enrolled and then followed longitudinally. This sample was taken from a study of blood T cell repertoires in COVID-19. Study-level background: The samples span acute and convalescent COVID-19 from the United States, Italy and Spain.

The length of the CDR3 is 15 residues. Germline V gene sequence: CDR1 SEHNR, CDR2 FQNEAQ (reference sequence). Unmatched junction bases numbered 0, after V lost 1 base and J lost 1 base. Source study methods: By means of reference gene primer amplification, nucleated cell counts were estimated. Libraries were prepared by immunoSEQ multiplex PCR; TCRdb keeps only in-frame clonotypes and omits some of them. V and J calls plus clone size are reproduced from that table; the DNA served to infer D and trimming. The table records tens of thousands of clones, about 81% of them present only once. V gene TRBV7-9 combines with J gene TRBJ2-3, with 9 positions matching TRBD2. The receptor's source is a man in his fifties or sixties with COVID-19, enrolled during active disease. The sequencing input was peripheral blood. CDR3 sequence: CASSLGTSGTDTQYF. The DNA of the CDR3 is TGTGCCAGCAGCTTAGGGACTAGCGGCACAGATACGCAGTATTTT.